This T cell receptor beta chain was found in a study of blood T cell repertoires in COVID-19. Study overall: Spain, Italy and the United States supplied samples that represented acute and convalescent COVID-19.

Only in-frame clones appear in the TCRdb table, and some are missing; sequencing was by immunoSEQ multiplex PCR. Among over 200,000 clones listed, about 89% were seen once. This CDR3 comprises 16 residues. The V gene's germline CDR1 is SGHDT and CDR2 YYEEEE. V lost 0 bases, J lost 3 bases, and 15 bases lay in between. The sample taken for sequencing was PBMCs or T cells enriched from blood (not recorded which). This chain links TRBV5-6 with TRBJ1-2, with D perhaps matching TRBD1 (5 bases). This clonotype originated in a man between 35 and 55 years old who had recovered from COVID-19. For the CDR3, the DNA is TGTGCCAGCAGCTTGGGAGGCAGGGTATTGTACTATGGCTACACCTTC. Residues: CASSLGGRVLYYGYTF.